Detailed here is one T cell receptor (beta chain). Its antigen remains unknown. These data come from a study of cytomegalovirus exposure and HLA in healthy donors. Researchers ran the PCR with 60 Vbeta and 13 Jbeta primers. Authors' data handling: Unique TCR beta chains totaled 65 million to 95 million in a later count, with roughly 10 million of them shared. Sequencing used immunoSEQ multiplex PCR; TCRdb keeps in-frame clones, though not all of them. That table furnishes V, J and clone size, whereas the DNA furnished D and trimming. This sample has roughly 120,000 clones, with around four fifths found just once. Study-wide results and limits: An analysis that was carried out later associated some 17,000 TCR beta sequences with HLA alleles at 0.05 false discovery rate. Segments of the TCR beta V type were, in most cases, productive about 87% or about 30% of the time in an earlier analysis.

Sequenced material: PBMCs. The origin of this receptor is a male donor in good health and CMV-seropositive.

The CDR3 is CASSLGDRGNQPQHF. The CDR3 nucleotides are TGTGCCAGCAGTTTAGGGGACAGGGGGAATCAGCCCCAGCATTTT. The rearrangement links TRBV28 to TRBJ1-5; 11 bases line up with TRBD1. This CDR3 contains 15 residues. CDR1 MDHEN and CDR2 SYDVKM come from the germline V gene. V dropped 2 bases and J dropped 4; count of bases not matched to a gene: 1.